A selection of T cell receptor beta chains follows, all from one sample in a study of cytomegalovirus exposure and HLA in healthy donors. Repertoires were generated with immunoSEQ multiplex PCR, while TCRdb's copy carries only in-frame clones and drops some. This repertoire shows 85,000 to 90,000 clones, 85% found once; its top ten account for approximately 7.4%. Sequences were obtained from PBMCs. These receptors were obtained from a man in his forties in good health and CMV-seropositive. Both conserved end residues are part of each CDR3. A D gene is named only where the DNA matches it firmly. Clone size, where shown, is once, few, many, or a class for clones that have expanded.

v_call: TRBV15
d_call: NA
cdr3_length: 13
clone_size: NA
j_call: TRBJ1-1
cdr3_aa: CATSRDWRSEAFF
cdr3_nt: TGTGCCACCAGCAGAGATTGGCGGTCTGAAGCTTTCTTT

v_call: TRBV19
d_call: NA
cdr3_length: 12
clone_size: NA
j_call: TRBJ2-5
cdr3_aa: CASSSTWETQYF
cdr3_nt: TGTGCCAGTAGTTCTACCTGGGAGACCCAGTACTTC

v_call: TRBV4-1
d_call: TRBD1
cdr3_length: 15
clone_size: NA
j_call: TRBJ1-6
cdr3_aa: CASSLSTGTNSPLHF
cdr3_nt: TGCGCCAGCAGCCTATCGACAGGGACGAATTCACCCCTCCACTTT

v_call: TRBV11-3
d_call: NA
cdr3_length: 13
clone_size: NA
j_call: TRBJ2-7
cdr3_aa: CASSPGQDYEQYF
cdr3_nt: TGTGCCAGCAGCCCCGGACAAGACTACGAGCAGTACTTC

v_call: TRBV28
d_call: NA
cdr3_length: 16
clone_size: once
j_call: TRBJ2-7
cdr3_aa: CASSFLFVGGSYEQYF
cdr3_nt: TGTGCCAGCAGCTTCTTATTTGTAGGCGGCTCCTACGAGCAGTACTTC

v_call: TRBV2
d_call: TRBD1
cdr3_length: 15
clone_size: NA
j_call: TRBJ1-6
cdr3_aa: CASSEIRQGNSPLHF
cdr3_nt: TGTGCCAGCAGTGAAATAAGACAGGGTAATTCACCCCTCCACTTT

v_call: TRBV6-1
d_call: NA
cdr3_length: 15
clone_size: few
j_call: TRBJ2-7
cdr3_aa: CASSEPGHFTYEQYF
cdr3_nt: TGTGCCAGCAGTGAACCGGGACACTTTACCTACGAGCAGTACTTC

v_call: TRBV9
d_call: TRBD1
cdr3_length: 16
clone_size: NA
j_call: TRBJ1-6
cdr3_aa: CASSVGVGGDNSPLHF
cdr3_nt: TGTGCCAGCAGCGTAGGTGTAGGGGGCGATAATTCACCCCTCCACTTT

v_call: TRBV29-1
d_call: NA
cdr3_length: 12
clone_size: NA
j_call: TRBJ2-7
cdr3_aa: CSVVRGGDEQYF
cdr3_nt: TGCAGCGTTGTTAGGGGTGGGGACGAGCAGTACTTC

v_call: TRBV7-3
d_call: TRBD1
cdr3_length: 17
clone_size: NA
j_call: TRBJ2-6
cdr3_aa: CASSSQGAFSGANVLTF
cdr3_nt: TGTGCCAGCAGTTCCCAGGGGGCTTTCTCTGGGGCCAACGTCCTGACTTTC

v_call: TRBV12-1
d_call: NA
cdr3_length: 18
clone_size: NA
j_call: TRBJ1-6
cdr3_aa: CASSPSRTGLTYNSPLHF
cdr3_nt: TGTGCCAGCAGCCCCTCCAGAACAGGGCTTACCTATAATTCACCCCTCCACTTT

v_call: TRBV27
d_call: TRBD1
cdr3_length: 14
clone_size: NA
j_call: TRBJ1-2
cdr3_aa: CASSPTGIGYGYTF
cdr3_nt: TGTGCCAGCAGCCCGACAGGGATCGGCTATGGCTACACCTTC

v_call: TRBV19
d_call: TRBD2
cdr3_length: 18
clone_size: few
j_call: TRBJ2-3
cdr3_aa: CASSPLAGVPSSTDTQYF
cdr3_nt: TGTGCCAGTAGTCCCCTAGCGGGAGTCCCTTCTAGCACAGATACGCAGTATTTT

v_call: TRBV6-1
d_call: TRBD2
cdr3_length: 16
clone_size: NA
j_call: TRBJ2-1
cdr3_aa: CASSEALAGLYNEQFF
cdr3_nt: TGTGCCAGCAGTGAAGCGCTAGCGGGACTCTACAATGAGCAGTTCTTC

v_call: TRBV4-1
d_call: NA
cdr3_length: 15
clone_size: NA
j_call: TRBJ1-1
cdr3_aa: CASSQGRGGNTEAFF
cdr3_nt: TGCGCCAGCAGCCAAGGACGGGGGGGGAACACTGAAGCTTTCTTT

v_call: TRBV6-1
d_call: TRBD1
cdr3_length: 13
clone_size: NA
j_call: TRBJ1-5
cdr3_aa: CASSETGDQPQHF
cdr3_nt: TGTGCCAGCAGTGAGACAGGGGATCAGCCCCAGCATTTT

v_call: TRBV4-2
d_call: TRBD1
cdr3_length: 14
clone_size: NA
j_call: TRBJ1-2
cdr3_aa: CASSQVTGFYGYTF
cdr3_nt: TGTGCCAGCAGCCAAGTGACAGGGTTCTATGGCTACACCTTC

v_call: TRBV5-1
d_call: NA
cdr3_length: 15
clone_size: NA
j_call: TRBJ1-5
cdr3_aa: CASSLDGTRNQPQHF
cdr3_nt: TGCGCCAGCAGCTTGGATGGGACACGGAATCAGCCCCAGCATTTT

v_call: TRBV7-2
d_call: NA
cdr3_length: 16
clone_size: NA
j_call: TRBJ2-2
cdr3_aa: CASSLGVGTNTGELFF
cdr3_nt: TGTGCCAGCAGCTTAGGTGTCGGGACGAACACCGGGGAGCTGTTTTTT

v_call: TRBV5-1
d_call: TRBD2
cdr3_length: 16
clone_size: NA
j_call: TRBJ2-7
cdr3_aa: CASSLGGGSKSGEQYF
cdr3_nt: TGCGCCAGCAGCTTGGGAGGCGGGAGTAAGTCGGGCGAGCAGTACTTC

v_call: TRBV4-1
d_call: TRBD2
cdr3_length: 21
clone_size: NA
j_call: TRBJ2-1
cdr3_aa: CASSQGPPGLAASQGYNEQFF
cdr3_nt: TGCGCCAGCAGCCAAGGACCCCCGGGACTAGCGGCCTCCCAGGGCTACAATGAGCAGTTCTTC

v_call: TRBV27
d_call: NA
cdr3_length: 11
clone_size: NA
j_call: TRBJ1-2
cdr3_aa: CASRGGYGYTF
cdr3_nt: TGTGCCAGCAGGGGAGGGTATGGCTACACCTTC

v_call: TRBV19
d_call: TRBD1
cdr3_length: 14
clone_size: NA
j_call: TRBJ2-1
cdr3_aa: CASKGQSSYNEQFF
cdr3_nt: TGTGCCAGTAAGGGACAGAGCTCCTACAATGAGCAGTTCTTC

v_call: TRBV6-6
d_call: NA
cdr3_length: 14
clone_size: NA
j_call: TRBJ1-2
cdr3_aa: CASSYLGGSYGYTF
cdr3_nt: TGTGCCAGCAGTTATTTAGGGGGTAGCTATGGCTACACCTTC

v_call: TRBV6-1
d_call: TRBD2
cdr3_length: 15
clone_size: NA
j_call: TRBJ2-1
cdr3_aa: CASTTGLAFYNEQFF
cdr3_nt: TGTGCCAGCACCACGGGACTAGCGTTCTACAATGAGCAGTTCTTC

v_call: TRBV5-1
d_call: TRBD2
cdr3_length: 16
clone_size: once
j_call: TRBJ2-1
cdr3_aa: CASSLVRTSGGDEQFF
cdr3_nt: TGCGCCAGCAGCTTGGTTCGCACTAGCGGAGGGGATGAGCAGTTCTTC